This T cell receptor beta chain is from a study of technical replicates of blood from a few donors. TCRdb's table, derived via immunoSEQ multiplex PCR, lists solely in-frame clones and lacks some. The table has roughly 14,000 clones, around nine tenths seen once. The CDR3 extends over 16 amino acids. J lost 3 bases, V lost 0 bases, and 7 bases had no gene match. CDR1 SGHTA and CDR2 FQGNSA come from the germline V gene. Sequencing was performed on PBMCs. The chain recombines TRBV7-2 with TRBJ2-7, with 8 bases that match TRBD2. The receptor was isolated from a human donor in good health. The CDR3 DNA sequence: TGTGCCAGCAGCTTAGCTGCAGCGGGAGATGTCTACGAGCAGTACTTC. Protein: CASSLAAAGDVYEQYF.